Following are 26 T cell receptor beta chains from one sample sequenced in a study of blood T cell repertoires in COVID-19. This table comes from immunoSEQ multiplex PCR, and its TCRdb copy is limited to in-frame clones, with some not included. The data show fewer than 250,000 clones, with about four fifths seen just once and 8% to 9.5% held by the top ten. The sample comprised PBMCs or T cells enriched from blood (not recorded which). The receptors originated from a woman in her 50s with acute COVID-19.

The chain's CDR3 is CASSPFGGGYEQYF. The CDR3 DNA reads TGCGCCAGCAGTCCGTTTGGCGGGGGATACGAGCAGTACTTC. This chain connects TRBV5-1 to TRBJ2-7; 7 bases map to TRBD2. Germline values: CDR1 SGHRS, CDR2 YFSETQ. This CDR3 has 14 amino acids. V shed 5 bases, J shed 4 bases, and the junction held 9 bases outside the gene matches.

This chain uses TRBV30 with TRBJ1-1; possible D gene TRBD1, 5 bases. Trimming left V 2 bases short and J 2 bases short, with 15 bases between. The germline V gene has CDR1 GTSNPN and CDR2 SVGIG (reference sequence). CDR3 length: 15 amino acids. Written as DNA, the CDR3 is TGTGCCTGGAGTCCTAGACAGAGACATAACACTGAAGCTTTCTTT. Protein: CAWSPRQRHNTEAFF.

The rearrangement uses TRBV21-1 and TRBJ1-5. TRBV21-1 corresponds to a pseudogene. CDR3 size: 17 residues. This chain's CDR3 is CASSKVVTCRGNQPQHF. Here the CDR3 DNA reads TGTGCCAGCAGCAAAGTCGTCACTTGTCGGGGCAATCAGCCCCAGCATTTT.

CDR3: CASSQVGETWADTQYF. The CDR3 DNA sequence: TGTGCCAGCAGCCAAGTCGGGGAGACCTGGGCAGATACGCAGTATTTT. The chain is built from TRBV4-2 and TRBJ2-3, with a tentative D call TRBD2 (5 bases). This CDR3 has 16 amino acids. CDR1 and CDR2 from the germline V gene are LGHNA and YNFKEQ. V was clipped by 1 base and J by 4 bases, with 15 bases between them.

The chain combines TRBV18 with TRBJ2-5; D is uncertain. The CDR3 is 12 amino acids. Germline V gene lookup returns CDR1 KGHSH and CDR2 LQKENI. Trimming left V 6 bases short and J 0 bases short, with 5 bases between. The CDR3 sequence is CASSPYQETQYF. The CDR3 DNA sequence: TGTGCCAGCTCTCCGTACCAAGAGACCCAGTACTTC.

CDR3 sequence reads: CAWSGPRGRRQPQHF. The CDR3 region has the DNA TGTGCCTGGAGTGGCCCGAGGGGGCGGCGGCAGCCCCAGCATTTT. The chain combines TRBV30 with TRBJ1-5; 7 bases agree with TRBD1. Trimming at V came to 1 base and at J to 7 bases, leaving 10 bases not matched to a gene. The V gene's germline CDR1 is GTSNPN and CDR2 SVGIG (reference sequence). The CDR3 length is 15 residues.

The rearrangement links TRBV3-1 (or the pseudogene TRBV3-2) to TRBJ1-2; no clear D gene. Trimming took 4 bases from V and 8 from J, leaving 14 bases between them. CDR3 length: 13 amino acids. CDR1 is LGHDT and CDR2 is YNNKEL in the germline V gene (reference sequence). The CDR3 DNA is TGTGCCAGCAGCCCTATAAACACGGGAGGCTACACCTTC. Translation: CASSPINTGGYTF.

The chain uses TRBV7-5 and TRBJ1-4. TRBV7-5 is given as a pseudogene. The CDR3 totals 11 residues. In DNA form, the CDR3 reads TGTGTCAGACTCCAAATCGGGAAACTGTTTTTT. Translating it yields CVRLQIGKLFF.

The chain links TRBV7-2 to TRBJ1-5; D unresolved. The CDR3 has 16 residues. Germline loops: CDR1 SGHTA, CDR2 FQGNSA. Trimming removed 3 bases from V and 7 bases from J, with 19 bases in between. The CDR3 nucleotides read TGTGCCAGCAGCTTGACCGTCCGGCTTCTGGAGCAGCCCCAGCATTTT. The encoded protein is CASSLTVRLLEQPQHF.

The chain joins TRBV28 to TRBJ2-1, with 7 bases that match TRBD2. V shed 5 bases, J shed 10 bases, and the junction held 11 bases outside the gene matches. From germline, CDR1 is MDHEN and CDR2 SYDVKM. The CDR3 has 14 amino acids. In DNA form, the CDR3 reads TGTGCCAGCAGTCTTCGGACTAGTTTACGGGAGCAGTTCTTC. This codes for CASSLRTSLREQFF. The full variable domain, with the rest looked up from reference TRBV28 and TRBJ2-1, is DVKVTQSSRYLVKRTGEKVFLECVQDMDHENMFWYRQDPGLGLRLIYFSYDVKMKEKGDIPEGYSVSREKKERFSLILESASTNQTSMYLCASSLRTSLREQFFGPGTRLTVL.

The gene calls are TRBV5-1 and TRBJ2-5; possible D gene TRBD2, 5 bases. V was cut by 6 bases and J by 4 bases, with 7 bases left in between. Germline V lookup: CDR1 SGHRS, CDR2 YFSETQ. The CDR3 contains 11 residues. CDR3 sequence: CASKEAETQYF. The CDR3 nucleotides read TGCGCCAGCAAGGAGGCAGAGACCCAGTACTTC.

The V call is TRBV6-5, the J call TRBJ2-7; TRBD2 agrees at 9 bases. Looked up from germline, CDR1 is MNHEY and CDR2 is SVGAGI. The CDR3 has 14 amino acids. With V trimmed by 7 bases and J by 4 bases, 8 bases remained unmatched. This chain's CDR3 is CASKTPGLAYEQYF. The CDR3 DNA follows: TGTGCCAGCAAAACACCGGGACTAGCTTACGAGCAGTACTTC.

This sequence joins TRBV6-5 and TRBJ1-5; 7 bases agree with TRBD1. The CDR3 is 15 residues long. V dropped 0 bases and J dropped 5; count of bases not matched to a gene: 4. The germline gives CDR1 MNHEY, CDR2 SVGAGI. In DNA, the CDR3 is TGTGCCAGCAGTTACTCGACCGGGACAGATCAGCCCCAGCATTTT. Its translation is CASSYSTGTDQPQHF.

This rearrangement joins TRBV7-9 to TRBJ2-7; 8 nucleotides line up with TRBD1. Germline assignment: CDR1 SEHNR and CDR2 FQNEAQ (reference sequence). The trim removed 5 bases at V and 5 bases at J, leaving 11 bases unmatched. This CDR3 comprises 15 residues. Written as DNA, the CDR3 is TGTGCCAGCAGCCGCGAGATTACAGGGGGAAACGAGCAGTACTTC. As protein: CASSREITGGNEQYF.

The rearrangement links TRBV7-9 to TRBJ2-3, with TRBD1 matching 11 bases. J lost 4 bases, V lost 0 bases, and 3 bases had no gene match. From germline, CDR1 is SEHNR and CDR2 FQNEAQ (reference sequence). CDR3 size: 16 residues. CDR3 amino acids: CASSLARTGGADTQYF. CDR3 sequence (DNA): TGTGCCAGCAGCTTAGCGCGGACAGGGGGCGCAGATACGCAGTATTTT. The whole variable domain, filled in from reference TRBV7-9 and TRBJ2-3, reads DTGVSQNPRHKITKRGQNVTFRCDPISEHNRLYWYRQTLGQGPEFLTYFQNEAQLEKSRLLSDRFSAERPKGSFSTLEIQRTEQGDSAMYLCASSLARTGGADTQYFGPGTRLTVL.

The chain employs TRBV11-3 and TRBJ2-2; D unclear. Germline CDR1 and CDR2: SGHNT and YENEEA. The CDR3 is made up of 16 amino acids. Trimming stripped 0 bases from V and 6 bases from J, with 14 bases between. DNA for the CDR3: TGTGCCAGCAGCTTAGATGCCAGTATTAAGTCCGGGGAGCTGTTTTTT. This codes for CASSLDASIKSGELFF.

The chain links TRBV6-5 to TRBJ1-3; no firm D call. The CDR3 is 13 residues long. Deletions cut 6 bases from V and 3 bases from J, with 9 bases between. Germline lookup yields CDR1 MNHEY and CDR2 SVGAGI. The chain's CDR3 is CASSRNYGNTIYF. In nucleotides, the CDR3 is TGTGCCAGCAGCCGTAACTATGGAAACACCATATATTTT.

CDR3 nucleotide sequence: TGCAGCGTTACCCAGGGGGCAGGGGAGACCCAGTACTTC. Translated, it gives CSVTQGAGETQYF. The chain carries TRBV29-1 and TRBJ2-5, with TRBD1 identical over 8 bases. Per germline, CDR1 SQVTM and CDR2 ANQGSEA. V dropped 5 bases and J dropped 5; count of bases not matched to a gene: 7. The length of the CDR3 is 13 residues.

This clone was observed once. The chain carries TRBV30 and TRBJ2-7; D is perhaps TRBD2 (6 bases). V was cut by 3 bases and J by 2 bases, with 26 bases left in between. This CDR3 is 18 amino acids long. CDR1 and CDR2 (germline): GTSNPN, SVGIG (reference sequence). This CDR3 is CAWRGRGGGTIGTYEQYF. For the CDR3, the DNA is TGTGCCTGGAGAGGTAGGGGAGGAGGCACTATAGGAACCTACGAGCAGTACTTC.

This clone was detected a few times. The CDR3 coding sequence is TGTGCCAGCAGTTATGGGCTACCCAATGAGCAGTTCTTC. It codes for CASSYGLPNEQFF. This chain joins TRBV6-5 and TRBJ2-1; no clear D. The V and J ends lost 3 bases and 6 bases respectively, with 9 bases between them. Germline V CDR1 and CDR2: MNHEY, SVGAGI. CDR3 length equals 13 residues.

The sample holds a few counts of this clone. This chain uses TRBV29-1 with TRBJ2-7; perhaps TRBD1 as D (6 bases). The V gene's germline CDR1 is SQVTM and CDR2 ANQGSEA. The germline V and J ends were trimmed by 4 bases and 5 bases, with 12 bases remaining between them. The CDR3 sequence is 12 residues long. For the CDR3, the DNA is TGCAGCGTTGGAGGGACACTCAACGAGCAGTACTTC. It encodes CSVGGTLNEQYF.

This clone was picked up one time. The chain employs TRBV29-1 and TRBJ2-1, with 14 bases fitting TRBD2. The CDR3 has 20 residues. The germline CDR1 and CDR2 sequences are SQVTM and ANQGSEA. The junction had 20 bases not matched to a gene; V was cut back by 5 bases and J by 5 bases. The CDR3 region is CSVHTDPGLAGVWRHNEQFF. The CDR3, as DNA: TGCAGCGTTCACACAGATCCGGGACTAGCGGGAGTGTGGCGTCACAATGAGCAGTTCTTC.

Points on this clone: Other DNA sequences within the sample encode an identical CDR3. This chain connects TRBV18 to TRBJ1-2, with D tentatively TRBD1 (5 bases). The CDR3 length is 13 residues. Per germline, CDR1 KGHSH and CDR2 LQKENI. Trimming removed 3 bases from V and 3 bases from J, with 8 bases in between. CDR3 region: CASSPQGDYGYTF. The CDR3, as DNA: TGTGCCAGCTCACCTCAAGGGGACTATGGCTACACCTTC.

V usage is TRBV6-5 and J usage is TRBJ1-2; D unresolved. V was cut by 7 bases and J by 3 bases, with 12 bases left in between. Germline CDR1 is MNHEY and CDR2 is SVGAGI. This CDR3 is 13 amino acids long. The CDR3 DNA reads as TGTGCCAGCACCGGAAGGACTGACTATGGCTACACCTTC. Its protein is CASTGRTDYGYTF.

J is TRBJ1-5 and V is TRBV28; TRBD1 is a possible D gene (6 bases). The CDR3 length is 16 residues. The V and J ends lost 5 bases and 9 bases respectively, with 23 bases between them. Germline values: CDR1 MDHEN, CDR2 SYDVKM. CDR3 bases: TGTGCCAGCAGTCCATCGGGACAACCAGGGGCGAGGCCCCAGCATTTT. This translates into CASSPSGQPGARPQHF.

In DNA form, the CDR3 reads TGCGCCAGCAGCCCGGTCGGACAGGGTGTATCCGAGCAGTACTTC. The encoded protein is CASSPVGQGVSEQYF. This chain uses TRBV4-1 with TRBJ2-7; 8 nucleotides agree with TRBD1. CDR1 is MGHRA and CDR2 is YSYEKL in the germline V gene. The CDR3 is made up of 15 amino acids. Trimming at V came to 4 bases and at J to 6 bases, leaving 11 bases not matched to a gene.